Below, 8 T cell receptor beta chains from the same sample are listed, as sequenced in a study of CD8+CD57+ T cells in acquired aplastic anemia. Using genomic DNA as the template, TCR beta VDJ and CDR3 profiling was carried out. TCRdb reprocessed the reads via MiXCR and lists one record per CDR3 protein. The sample lists approximately 200,000 distinct CDR3 sequences, roughly 64% occurring once. Sequenced input: sorted CD4+, CD8+, or CD8+CD57+ T cells (not recorded which) from PBMCs. All receptors derive from a human donor with severe aplastic anemia or a healthy control (not recorded which).

The chain couples TRBV15 to TRBJ2-7; D is ambiguous. This CDR3 is built from 14 residues. Trimming stripped 2 bases from V and 0 bases from J, with 8 bases between. The V gene's germline CDR1 is LNHNV and CDR2 YYDKDF (reference sequence). In DNA, the CDR3 is TGTGCCACCAGCAGACCCGCGGTCTCCTACGAGCAGTACTTC. Amino acids: CATSRPAVSYEQYF.

This clonotype has only a few counts. The chain combines TRBV10-3 with TRBJ2-3; the match to TRBD2 covers 14 bases. Losses at the gene ends were 8 bases for V and 4 bases for J; bases not matched to a gene: 2. The CDR3 is made up of 14 amino acids. Per the germline V gene, CDR1 is ENHRY and CDR2 is SYGVKD. CDR3 residues: CAIGTSGSPDTQYF. The CDR3 bases are TGTGCCATCGGGACTAGCGGGAGCCCAGATACGCAGTATTTT.

The CDR3 DNA is TGTGCCAGCAGCCTGGGGACCGTTGCAACTAATGAGCAGTTCTTC. This gives the protein CASSLGTVATNEQFF. The V gene is TRBV5-6, the J gene TRBJ2-1; D is perhaps TRBD1 or TRBD2 (5 bases each). Germline assignment: CDR1 SGHDT and CDR2 YYEEEE. CDR3 length equals 15 residues. The germline V and J ends were trimmed by 4 bases and 7 bases, with 18 bases remaining between them.

This clonotype was seen repeatedly, ten times or more. CDR3 DNA: TGTGCCAGCATCGACGGGACTAGCAACTACGAGCAGTACTTC. Its translation is CASIDGTSNYEQYF. The chain has TRBV5-6 and TRBJ2-7; 9 bases agree with TRBD2. V dropped 6 bases and J dropped 3; count of bases not matched to a gene: 7. The CDR3 totals 14 residues. The germline gives CDR1 SGHDT, CDR2 YYEEEE.

The chain is built from TRBV2 and TRBJ2-7, with TRBD1 matching 9 bases. The germline V gene has CDR1 SNHLY and CDR2 FYNNEI. The CDR3 is 17 residues long. Germline trimming cut 2 bases from V and 4 bases from J; bases unmatched to any gene: 12. The CDR3 here is CASSERAQGARIYEQYF. CDR3 DNA sequence: TGTGCCAGCAGTGAAAGGGCACAGGGGGCGAGGATTTACGAGCAGTACTTC. Full variable domain (remainder filled in from reference TRBV2 and TRBJ2-7): EPEVTQTPSHQVTQMGQEVILRCVPISNHLYFYWYRQILGQKVEFLVSFYNNEISEKSEIFDDQFSVERPDGSNFTLKIRSTKLEDSAMYFCASSERAQGARIYEQYFGPGTRLTVT.

A few counts support this clonotype. The chain links TRBV7-2 to TRBJ2-5; D remains unclear. Trimming took 1 base from V and 7 from J, leaving 10 bases between them. CDR1 is SGHTA and CDR2 is FQGNSA in the germline V gene. The CDR3 runs to 13 residues. CDR3 bases: TGTGCCAGCAGCTTAGGTCCAGCGCGGACCCAGTACTTC. This encodes CASSLGPARTQYF. Based on the CDR3 plus reference TRBV7-2 and TRBJ2-5, the full variable domain is GAGVSQSPSNKVTEKGKDVELRCDPISGHTALYWYRQSLGQGLEFLIYFQGNSAPDKSGLPSDRFSAERTGGSVSTLTIQRTQQEDSAVYLCASSLGPARTQYFGPGTRLLVL.

In its sample, this clonotype was seen many times. V gene TRBV2 combines with J gene TRBJ2-1; D remains ambiguous. V dropped 7 bases and J dropped 0 bases, with 13 bases sitting between them. The CDR3 is 15 residues long. The germline V gene encodes CDR1 SNHLY and CDR2 FYNNEI. This CDR3 reads CASTVTPSSYNEQFF. In DNA form, the CDR3 reads TGTGCCAGCACGGTGACTCCGAGCTCCTACAATGAGCAGTTCTTC.

The rearrangement uses TRBV7-9 and TRBJ1-2; 10 bases are shared with TRBD1. Per the germline V gene, CDR1 is SEHNR and CDR2 is FQNEAQ (reference sequence). V dropped 7 bases and J dropped 7; count of bases not matched to a gene: 6. The CDR3 is 13 amino acids. The CDR3 nucleotides are TGTGCCAGCACCAAGACAGGGGGCCTTGGCTACACCTTC. Translation gives CASTKTGGLGYTF.